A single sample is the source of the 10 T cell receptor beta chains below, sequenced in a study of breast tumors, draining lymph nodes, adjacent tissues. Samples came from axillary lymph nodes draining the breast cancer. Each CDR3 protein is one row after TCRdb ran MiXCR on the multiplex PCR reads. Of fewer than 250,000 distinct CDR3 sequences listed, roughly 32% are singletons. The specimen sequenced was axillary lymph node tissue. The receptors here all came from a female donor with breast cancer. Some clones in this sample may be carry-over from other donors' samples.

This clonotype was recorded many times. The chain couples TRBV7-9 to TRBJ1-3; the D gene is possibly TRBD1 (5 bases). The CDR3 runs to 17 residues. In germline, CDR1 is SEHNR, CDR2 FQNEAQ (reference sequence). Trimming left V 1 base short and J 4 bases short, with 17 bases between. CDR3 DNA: TGTGCCAGCAGCTTAGAGGGCAGGGACGAAAAAGGAAACACCATATATTTT. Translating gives CASSLEGRDEKGNTIYF.

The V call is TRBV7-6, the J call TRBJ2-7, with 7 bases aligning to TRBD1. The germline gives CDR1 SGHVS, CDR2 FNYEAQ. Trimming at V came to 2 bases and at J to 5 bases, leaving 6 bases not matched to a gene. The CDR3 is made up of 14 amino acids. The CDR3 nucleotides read TGTGCCAGCAGCTTAAACAGGGGCGTAAACGAGCAGTACTTC. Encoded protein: CASSLNRGVNEQYF.

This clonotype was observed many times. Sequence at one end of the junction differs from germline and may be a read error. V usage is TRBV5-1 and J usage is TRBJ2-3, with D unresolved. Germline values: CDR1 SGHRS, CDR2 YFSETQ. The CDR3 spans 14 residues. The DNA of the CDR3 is TGCGCCGGCAGTGGTAGCTGGGCTACAGATACGCAGTATTTT. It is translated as CAGSGSWATDTQYF.

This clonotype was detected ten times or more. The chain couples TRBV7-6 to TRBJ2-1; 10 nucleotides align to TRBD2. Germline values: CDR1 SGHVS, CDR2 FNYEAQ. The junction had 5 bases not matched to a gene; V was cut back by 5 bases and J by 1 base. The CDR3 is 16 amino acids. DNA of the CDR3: TGTGCCAGCAGCCCCCGAGCGGGAGGGTCCTACAATGAGCAGTTCTTC. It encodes CASSPRAGGSYNEQFF.

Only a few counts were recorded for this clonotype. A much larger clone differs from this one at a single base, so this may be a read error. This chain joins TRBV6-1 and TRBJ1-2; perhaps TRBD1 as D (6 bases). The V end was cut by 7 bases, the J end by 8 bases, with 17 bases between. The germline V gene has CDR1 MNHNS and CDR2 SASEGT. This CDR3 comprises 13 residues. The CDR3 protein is CASNSGGAGGYTF. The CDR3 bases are TGTGCCAGCAATTCCGGGGGCGCGGGGGGCTACACCTTC.

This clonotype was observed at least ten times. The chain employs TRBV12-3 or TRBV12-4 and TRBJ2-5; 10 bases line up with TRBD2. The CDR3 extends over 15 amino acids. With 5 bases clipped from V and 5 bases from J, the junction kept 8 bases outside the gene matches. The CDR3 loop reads CASSRGSGRFETQYF. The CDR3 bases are TGTGCCAGCAGTCGGGGTAGCGGGAGGTTTGAGACCCAGTACTTC.

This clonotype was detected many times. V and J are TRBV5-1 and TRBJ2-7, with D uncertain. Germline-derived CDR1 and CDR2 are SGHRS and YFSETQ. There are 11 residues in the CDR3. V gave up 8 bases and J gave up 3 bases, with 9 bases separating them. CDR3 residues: CASGLGYEQYF. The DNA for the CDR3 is TGCGCCAGTGGTCTGGGCTACGAGCAGTACTTC.

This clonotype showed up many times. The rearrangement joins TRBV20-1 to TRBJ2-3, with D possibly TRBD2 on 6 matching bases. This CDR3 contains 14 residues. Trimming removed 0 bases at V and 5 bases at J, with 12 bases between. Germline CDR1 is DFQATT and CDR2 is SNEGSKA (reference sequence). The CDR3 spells CSARESGLEDTQYF. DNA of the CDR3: TGCAGTGCTAGAGAAAGCGGGCTCGAAGATACGCAGTATTTT.

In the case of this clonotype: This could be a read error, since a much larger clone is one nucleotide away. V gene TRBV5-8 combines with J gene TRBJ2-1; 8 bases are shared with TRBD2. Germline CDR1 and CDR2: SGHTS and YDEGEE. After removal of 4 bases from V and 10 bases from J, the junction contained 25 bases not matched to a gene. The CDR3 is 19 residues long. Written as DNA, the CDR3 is TGTGCCAGCAGCGGGAGGCCGTTGCTAGCGGGTGGGCGCCGGAAAGAGCAGTTCTTC. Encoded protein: CASSGRPLLAGGRRKEQFF.

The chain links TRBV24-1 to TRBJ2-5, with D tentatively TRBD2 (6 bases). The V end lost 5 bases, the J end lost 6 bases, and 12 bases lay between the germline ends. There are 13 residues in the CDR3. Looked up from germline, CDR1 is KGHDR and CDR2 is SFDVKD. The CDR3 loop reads CATSVGRRKTQYF. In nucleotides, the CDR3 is TGTGCCACCAGTGTCGGGAGACGGAAGACCCAGTACTTC.